The 10 T cell receptor beta chains presented below share a single source sample, sequenced in a study of long-term antiretroviral therapy in people with HIV. Investigators performed immunoSEQ version v3.0 at survey level. Assay: immunoSEQ multiplex PCR; the TCRdb copy retains only in-frame clones and omits some. The sample includes around 28,000 clones, roughly 90% seen only once; the top ten take 3.6%. The sequenced sample was unsorted PBMCs, obtained 1.8 years after starting antiretroviral therapy. These receptors all stem from a young woman with HIV.

The rearrangement uses TRBV4-1 and TRBJ1-2; D gene unclear. The CDR3 runs 16 residues. In germline, CDR1 is MGHRA, CDR2 YSYEKL. Trimming stripped 0 bases from V and 8 bases from J, with 19 bases between. The CDR3 sequence: CASSQDRRTVTSGYTF. The DNA of the CDR3 is TGCGCCAGCAGCCAAGATCGGAGGACCGTCACGTCGGGCTACACCTTC.

This sequence joins TRBV5-8 and TRBJ1-5, with D tentatively TRBD1 (6 bases). V gave up 4 bases and J gave up 7 bases, with 18 bases separating them. CDR1 is SGHTS and CDR2 is YDEGEE in the germline V gene. The CDR3 extends over 15 amino acids. CDR3 in DNA: TGTGCCAGCAGCCCCTCTCGGGGGGCGGGGCAGCCCCAGCATTTT. This translates into CASSPSRGAGQPQHF.

The sample holds one count of this clone. The chain uses TRBV5-6 and TRBJ1-2, with 7 bases aligning to TRBD1. Germline lookup yields CDR1 SGHDT and CDR2 YYEEEE. The V segment lost 4 bases and the J segment 2 bases; nucleotides outside the gene matches: 8. The CDR3 runs 15 residues. CDR3 sequence reads: CASSPTGQENYGYTF. CDR3 bases: TGTGCCAGCAGCCCAACAGGACAGGAGAACTATGGCTACACCTTC.

The V call is TRBV7-9, the J call TRBJ1-1, with 8 bases that match TRBD1. This CDR3 region has 15 residues. Germline loops: CDR1 SEHNR, CDR2 FQNEAQ (reference sequence). V dropped 4 bases and J dropped 4; count of bases not matched to a gene: 8. The CDR3 nucleotides are TGTGCCAGCAGCTCAACCGCAGGGGGCGGCACTGAAGCTTTCTTT. Its protein product is CASSSTAGGGTEAFF.

CDR3 DNA: TGTGCCAGCAGTTACGTCGGGTCTGGGGCCAACGTCCTGACTTTC. It codes for CASSYVGSGANVLTF. The V call is TRBV6-5, the J call TRBJ2-6; D is undetermined. Germline CDR1 and CDR2: MNHEY and SVGAGI. V dropped 2 bases and J dropped 1 base, with 6 bases sitting between them. The CDR3 has 15 residues.

The chain is built from TRBV18 and TRBJ1-1; D gene unclear. Trimming left V 4 bases short and J 1 base short, with 7 bases between. The CDR3 is made up of 13 amino acids. Germline V gene lookup returns CDR1 KGHSH and CDR2 LQKENI. The CDR3 sequence is CASSREENTEAFF. The CDR3 nucleotides read TGTGCCAGCTCACGGGAGGAGAACACTGAAGCTTTCTTT.

The genes are TRBV13 and TRBJ2-6, with D perhaps matching TRBD1 or TRBD2 (5 bases each). This CDR3 is 18 amino acids long. Per the germline V gene, CDR1 is PRHDT and CDR2 is FYEKMQ (reference sequence). V was shortened by 5 bases and J by 4 bases, with 21 bases between the two germline ends. Here the CDR3 reads CASSPNGFWDAGANVLTF. The CDR3 DNA is TGTGCCAGCAGCCCGAATGGCTTTTGGGACGCGGGGGCCAACGTCCTGACTTTC.

This clone was counted only a few times. The rearrangement links TRBV27 to TRBJ2-6; tentatively, D is TRBD1 or TRBD2 (6 bases each). Germline CDR1 is MNHEY and CDR2 is SMNVEV (reference sequence). With 1 base removed from V and 0 bases from J, the gap between germline ends came to 13 bases. This CDR3 spans 18 amino acids. The CDR3: CASSLLGGHFSGANVLTF. In DNA, the CDR3 is TGTGCCAGCAGTTTATTGGGGGGACACTTCTCTGGGGCCAACGTCCTGACTTTC.

This clone came up a few times. The CDR3 sequence: CASSPDLIYTF. The CDR3 region has the DNA TGTGCCAGCAGCCCCGACCTGATCTACACCTTC. The chain has TRBV7-8 and TRBJ1-2, with D uncertain. This CDR3 is built from 11 residues. Trimming left V 5 bases short and J 10 bases short, with 11 bases between. Germline CDR1 reads SGHVS; CDR2 reads FQNEAQ.

V is TRBV11-2 and J is TRBJ2-2; D might be TRBD1 (6 bases). Between the trimmed V and J ends, which lost 3 bases and 1 base, there was a span of 6 bases. Germline V gene data show CDR1 as SGHAT and CDR2 as FQNNGV. The CDR3 runs 14 residues. The CDR3 loop reads CASSLTGNTGELFF. The CDR3 coding sequence is TGTGCCAGCAGCTTGACAGGGAACACCGGGGAGCTGTTTTTT.